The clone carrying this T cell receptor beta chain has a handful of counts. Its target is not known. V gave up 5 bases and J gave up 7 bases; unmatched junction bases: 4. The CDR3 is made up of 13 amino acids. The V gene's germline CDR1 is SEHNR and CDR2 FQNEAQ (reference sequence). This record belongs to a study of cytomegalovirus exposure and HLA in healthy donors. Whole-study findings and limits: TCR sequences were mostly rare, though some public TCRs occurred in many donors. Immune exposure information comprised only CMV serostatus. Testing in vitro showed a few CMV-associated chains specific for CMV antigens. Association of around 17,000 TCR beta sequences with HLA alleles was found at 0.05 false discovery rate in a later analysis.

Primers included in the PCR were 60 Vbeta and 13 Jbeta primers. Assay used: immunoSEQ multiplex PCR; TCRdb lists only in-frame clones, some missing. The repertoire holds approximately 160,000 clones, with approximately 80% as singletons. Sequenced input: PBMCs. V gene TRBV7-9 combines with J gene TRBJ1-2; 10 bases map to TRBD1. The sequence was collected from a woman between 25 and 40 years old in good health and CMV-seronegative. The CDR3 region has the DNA TGTGCCAGCAGCGACTGGACAGGGGGTGGCTACACCTTC. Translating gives CASSDWTGGGYTF.